These 15 T cell receptor beta chains were all obtained from the same sample, sequenced in a study of blood T cell repertoires in COVID-19. This table comes from immunoSEQ multiplex PCR, and its TCRdb copy is limited to in-frame clones, with some not included. The table has about 26,000 clones, roughly 90% seen once. Input material: peripheral blood. These receptors originate from a human donor in a cohort sampled during active COVID-19.

J is TRBJ1-2 and V is TRBV6-1; 10 nucleotides line up with TRBD1. CDR3 length: 16 amino acids. Looked up from germline, CDR1 is MNHNS and CDR2 is SASEGT. Trimming took 0 bases from V and 4 from J; bases not matched to a gene: 5. CDR3 region: CASSEADRGRIYGYTF. The CDR3 DNA reads as TGTGCCAGCAGTGAAGCCGACAGGGGGCGCATCTATGGCTACACCTTC.

The chain employs TRBV6-6 and TRBJ1-5; no firm D call. The germline V gene encodes CDR1 MNHNY and CDR2 SVGAGI (reference sequence). V was pared by 5 bases and J by 0 bases, with 5 bases between. This CDR3 comprises 13 residues. The CDR3 is CASSDTSNQPQHF. As DNA, the CDR3 is TGTGCCAGCAGTGACACTAGCAATCAGCCCCAGCATTTT.

V is TRBV28 and J is TRBJ2-4; the match to TRBD1 covers 11 bases. J was trimmed by 6 bases and V by 5 bases; bases with no gene match: 6. Germline V gene lookup returns CDR1 MDHEN and CDR2 SYDVKM. This CDR3 is 15 amino acids long. The CDR3 sequence: CASSLDRGPINIQYF. Written as DNA, the CDR3 is TGTGCCAGCAGTCTGGACAGGGGGCCCATAAACATTCAGTACTTC.

This clone was seen a few times. The genes are TRBV3-1 (or the pseudogene TRBV3-2) and TRBJ1-4; a weak D match, TRBD1 (5 bases). CDR1 and CDR2 from the germline V gene are LGHDT and YNNKEL (reference sequence). Trimming took 0 bases from V and 8 from J, leaving 16 bases between them. The CDR3 spans 16 residues. CDR3 region: CASSQEGAVAGEKLFF. The CDR3, as DNA: TGTGCCAGCAGCCAAGAGGGCGCCGTGGCAGGGGAAAAACTGTTTTTT.

This clone appeared a single time. V and J are TRBV10-3 and TRBJ1-1, with D uncertain. CDR3 length equals 11 residues. V lost 10 bases and J lost 7, with 13 bases in between. The V gene's germline CDR1 is ENHRY and CDR2 SYGVKD. This CDR3 is CATGVDYEAFF. The CDR3 DNA reads TGTGCCACAGGCGTTGACTATGAAGCTTTCTTT.

The chain employs TRBV3-1 (or the pseudogene TRBV3-2) and TRBJ2-7; TRBD2 might be the D (6 bases). From germline, CDR1 is LGHDT and CDR2 YNNKEL (reference sequence). V was cut by 4 bases and J by 3 bases, with 10 bases left in between. CDR3 length: 13 residues. The CDR3 reads CASSPLSGYEQYF. The CDR3 DNA reads as TGTGCCAGCAGCCCCCTTAGCGGCTACGAGCAGTACTTC.

The V and J genes are TRBV9 and TRBJ2-3; 7 nucleotides agree with TRBD1. CDR3 length equals 19 residues. V lost 0 bases, J lost 2 bases, and 15 bases stayed unmatched. Germline CDR1 is SGDLS and CDR2 is YYNGEE. The DNA of the CDR3 is TGTGCCAGCAGCGTAGCTTTGAAAGGGGGCTCGGCCCACACAGATACGCAGTATTTT. Translated, it gives CASSVALKGGSAHTDTQYF.

The chain uses TRBV6-2 or TRBV6-3 and TRBJ2-1; D possibly corresponds to TRBD2 (5 bases). Trimming shortened V by 6 bases and J by 4 bases, and 10 bases separated the two germline ends. The CDR3 sequence is 13 residues long. CDR1 is MNHEY, CDR2 SVGEGT, per germline. CDR3: CASSPDYYNEQFF. CDR3 DNA sequence: TGTGCCAGCAGCCCTGACTATTACAATGAGCAGTTCTTC.

J is TRBJ1-1 and V is TRBV5-1, with D possibly matching TRBD1 (6 bases). Germline V CDR1 and CDR2: SGHRS, YFSETQ. The CDR3 has 14 amino acids. V gave up 2 bases and J gave up 1 base, with 9 bases separating them. The CDR3 DNA reads TGCGCCAGCAGCTTTAAAGGGGGGAACACTGAAGCTTTCTTT. As protein: CASSFKGGNTEAFF.

This chain connects TRBV4-2 to TRBJ2-2, with TRBD2 matching over 8 bases. The germline CDR1 and CDR2 sequences are LGHNA and YNFKEQ. V shed 0 bases and J 6 bases; nucleotides not matched to a gene: 6. This CDR3 comprises 16 residues. CDR3: CASSQENGGASGELFF. CDR3 coding DNA: TGTGCCAGCAGCCAAGAGAACGGGGGGGCCTCCGGGGAGCTGTTTTTT.

This chain joins TRBV12-5 and TRBJ1-5, with no clear D. Looked up from germline, CDR1 is LGHNT and CDR2 is FRNRAP. There are 18 residues in the CDR3. V lost 4 bases and J lost 0, with 19 bases in between. The CDR3 spells CASGSPSLRPNSNQPQHF. For the CDR3, the DNA is TGTGCTAGTGGTTCACCATCTCTCAGGCCAAATAGCAATCAGCCCCAGCATTTT.

This clone was seen once. The chain is built from TRBV3-1 (or the pseudogene TRBV3-2) and TRBJ2-7, with D hard to call. CDR1 LGHDT and CDR2 YNNKEL come from the germline V gene (reference sequence). The CDR3 extends over 16 amino acids. V was pared by 5 bases and J by 3 bases, with 20 bases between. The CDR3 sequence: CASSSPNSYPNYEQYF. Written as DNA, the CDR3 is TGTGCCAGCAGCTCACCCAACTCGTACCCCAACTACGAGCAGTACTTC.

The chain is built from TRBV7-9 and TRBJ2-5; D possibly corresponds to TRBD1 (6 bases). CDR3 size: 14 residues. In germline, CDR1 is SEHNR, CDR2 FQNEAQ (reference sequence). V was clipped by 4 bases and J by 9 bases, with 18 bases between them. CDR3 in amino acids: CASSWGTTPRAQYF. For the CDR3, the DNA is TGTGCCAGCAGCTGGGGGACAACCCCCAGGGCCCAGTACTTC.

The CDR3 region is CASSFSPGLGSSYNEQFF. The CDR3 coding sequence is TGTGCCAGCAGTTTTTCGCCGGGACTAGGAAGCTCCTACAATGAGCAGTTCTTC. The chain couples TRBV28 to TRBJ2-1, with TRBD2 matching over 8 bases. The CDR3 contains 18 residues. The J segment lost 0 bases and the V segment lost 3 bases, leaving 10 bases of the junction unmatched. Germline lookup yields CDR1 MDHEN and CDR2 SYDVKM.

This sequence joins TRBV6-5 and TRBJ1-2, with a tentative D call TRBD1 (5 bases). CDR3 length equals 13 residues. The germline V gene encodes CDR1 MNHEY and CDR2 SVGAGI. V was pared by 0 bases and J by 8 bases, with 10 bases between. The chain's CDR3 is CASSYSGGGGYTF. CDR3 nucleotide sequence: TGTGCCAGCAGTTACTCGGGGGGTGGCGGCTACACCTTC.